Listed below are T cell receptor beta chains from one sample, sequenced in a study of T cells after yellow fever vaccination. TCRdb recomputed calls from the 5' RACE reads with MiXCR, one row per CDR3 protein. The top ten hold less than 20% of the sample, which has about 510,000 distinct CDR3 sequences, about a fifth seen once. The specimen was PBMCs, collected approximately 22 days after the first yellow fever vaccination. The receptors here all came from a man aged 18 to 35 who received the YFV17D yellow fever vaccine. The CDR3 runs from the conserved cysteine through the conserved F or W. D genes are given only for firm matches. Not every row has a clone size; where given, it reads once, few, many or a size class.

clone size: many; D gene: -; V gene: TRBV7-6; J gene: TRBJ1-1; CDR3 protein: CASSREQNTEAFF; CDR3 DNA: TGTGCCAGCAGCCGGGAACAGAACACTGAAGCTTTCTTT
clone size: many; D gene: TRBD1; V gene: TRBV7-3; J gene: TRBJ1-6; CDR3 protein: CASSAGGQGRSPLHF; CDR3 DNA: TGTGCCAGCAGCGCTGGGGGACAGGGCCGTTCACCCCTCCACTTT
clone size: -; D gene: -; V gene: TRBV2; J gene: TRBJ2-1; CDR3 protein: CASSDADSSYNEQFF; CDR3 DNA: TGTGCCAGCAGTGACGCGGACAGCTCCTACAATGAGCAGTTCTTC
clone size: few; D gene: -; V gene: TRBV7-2; J gene: TRBJ2-3; CDR3 protein: CASSLGRGLQYF; CDR3 DNA: TGTGCCAGCAGCTTAGGGCGGGGACTGCAGTATTTT
clone size: -; D gene: -; V gene: TRBV6-5; J gene: TRBJ1-1; CDR3 protein: CASSWSGRILGEAFF; CDR3 DNA: TGTGCCAGCAGTTGGAGTGGTAGGATCCTCGGTGAAGCTTTCTTT
clone size: few; D gene: TRBD1; V gene: TRBV6-1; J gene: TRBJ1-1; CDR3 protein: CASSDRERNTEAFF; CDR3 DNA: TGTGCCAGCAGCGACAGGGAGAGGAACACTGAAGCTTTCTTT
clone size: -; D gene: TRBD1; V gene: TRBV28; J gene: TRBJ2-1; CDR3 protein: CASSVTGTGENNEQFF; CDR3 DNA: TGTGCCAGCAGTGTAACCGGGACAGGGGAAAACAATGAGCAGTTCTTC
clone size: -; D gene: -; V gene: TRBV5-6; J gene: TRBJ1-1; CDR3 protein: CASSWKGPKNTEAFF; CDR3 DNA: TGTGCCAGCAGCTGGAAGGGACCTAAGAACACTGAAGCTTTCTTT
clone size: -; D gene: TRBD2; V gene: TRBV3-1; J gene: TRBJ2-4; CDR3 protein: CASSQDSGLDYIQYF; CDR3 DNA: TGTGCCAGCAGCCAAGATTCGGGACTAGACTACATTCAGTACTTC
clone size: few; D gene: -; V gene: TRBV6-2/TRBV6-3; J gene: TRBJ2-3; CDR3 protein: CASSSRQVTDTQYF; CDR3 DNA: TGTGCCAGCAGTTCGAGACAGGTAACAGATACGCAGTATTTT
clone size: -; D gene: TRBD1; V gene: TRBV20-1; J gene: TRBJ2-2; CDR3 protein: CSARPQGYAGELFF; CDR3 DNA: TGCAGTGCTAGGCCACAGGGGTATGCCGGGGAGCTGTTTTTT
clone size: -; D gene: TRBD1; V gene: TRBV7-2; J gene: TRBJ2-5; CDR3 protein: CASSRTPDRVETQYF; CDR3 DNA: TGTGCCAGCAGTAGAACCCCGGACAGGGTCGAGACCCAGTACTTC
clone size: few; D gene: -; V gene: TRBV10-3; J gene: TRBJ1-1; CDR3 protein: CAISESLRGSSLTEAFF; CDR3 DNA: TGTGCCATCAGTGAGTCCCTACGGGGCTCGAGCTTAACTGAAGCTTTCTTT
clone size: -; D gene: TRBD1; V gene: TRBV11-1; J gene: TRBJ2-7; CDR3 protein: CASSRTGSDWARGYEQYF; CDR3 DNA: TGTGCCAGCAGCCGGACAGGGTCCGACTGGGCCAGAGGGTACGAGCAGTACTTC
clone size: -; D gene: -; V gene: TRBV12-3/TRBV12-4; J gene: TRBJ2-5; CDR3 protein: CASSFRGLGTQYF; CDR3 DNA: TGTGCCAGCAGTTTCCGGGGGTTGGGGACCCAGTACTTC
clone size: few; D gene: TRBD1; V gene: TRBV5-1; J gene: TRBJ1-1; CDR3 protein: CASSVNPNRGENTEAFF; CDR3 DNA: TGCGCCAGCAGCGTCAACCCAAACAGGGGGGAGAACACTGAAGCTTTCTTT
clone size: -; D gene: -; V gene: TRBV12-3/TRBV12-4; J gene: TRBJ1-1; CDR3 protein: CASSLTAATRARDTEAFF; CDR3 DNA: TGTGCCAGCAGTTTGACCGCGGCAACTAGGGCTAGGGACACTGAAGCTTTCTTT
clone size: many; D gene: -; V gene: TRBV6-1; J gene: TRBJ1-6; CDR3 protein: CASRVSAGNNSPLHF; CDR3 DNA: TGTGCCAGCAGGGTCTCGGCAGGGAATAATTCACCCCTCCACTTT
clone size: -; D gene: TRBD1; V gene: TRBV7-9; J gene: TRBJ1-2; CDR3 protein: CATDRGINYGYTF; CDR3 DNA: TGTGCCACAGACAGGGGCATTAACTATGGCTACACCTTC
clone size: few; D gene: -; V gene: TRBV29-1; J gene: TRBJ2-3; CDR3 protein: CSVAPQGDTQYF; CDR3 DNA: TGCAGCGTGGCCCCCCAGGGCGATACGCAGTATTTT
clone size: few; D gene: TRBD1; V gene: TRBV10-3; J gene: TRBJ2-7; CDR3 protein: CAISESLGWTGTYEQYF; CDR3 DNA: TGTGCCATCAGTGAGTCTTTAGGGTGGACAGGGACCTACGAGCAGTACTTC
clone size: few; D gene: -; V gene: TRBV5-6; J gene: TRBJ2-3; CDR3 protein: CASRSQGVGSTDTQYF; CDR3 DNA: TGTGCCAGCAGATCTCAGGGTGTCGGAAGCACAGATACGCAGTATTTT
clone size: -; D gene: -; V gene: TRBV20-1; J gene: TRBJ1-5; CDR3 protein: CSATGDSNQPQHF; CDR3 DNA: TGCAGTGCTACAGGGGACAGCAATCAGCCCCAGCATTTT
clone size: few; D gene: -; V gene: TRBV6-5; J gene: TRBJ2-4; CDR3 protein: CASSYSGPGGLAKNIQYF; CDR3 DNA: TGTGCCAGCAGTTACTCGGGGCCCGGCGGCTTAGCCAAAAACATTCAGTACTTC
clone size: -; D gene: TRBD2; V gene: TRBV7-3; J gene: TRBJ2-3; CDR3 protein: CASSPGTSGDQDTQYF; CDR3 DNA: TGTGCCAGCAGCCCCGGGACTAGCGGGGACCAAGATACGCAGTATTTT
clone size: -; D gene: -; V gene: TRBV5-6; J gene: TRBJ2-3; CDR3 protein: CASSSFGPRNADTQYF; CDR3 DNA: TGTGCCAGCAGCTCCTTCGGTCCCCGTAACGCAGATACGCAGTATTTT
clone size: -; D gene: -; V gene: TRBV5-1; J gene: TRBJ2-5; CDR3 protein: CASSLERAQETQYF; CDR3 DNA: TGCGCCAGCAGCTTGGAGAGGGCCCAAGAGACCCAGTACTTC
clone size: -; D gene: TRBD2; V gene: TRBV5-5; J gene: TRBJ2-1; CDR3 protein: CASSLRGPRLAGYNEQFF; CDR3 DNA: TGTGCCAGCAGCTTGAGGGGGCCGAGGCTAGCGGGGTACAATGAGCAGTTCTTC
clone size: -; D gene: -; V gene: TRBV12-3/TRBV12-4; J gene: TRBJ1-2; CDR3 protein: CASITYLYGYTF; CDR3 DNA: TGTGCCAGCATAACCTACCTCTATGGCTACACCTTC
clone size: -; D gene: -; V gene: TRBV5-1; J gene: TRBJ2-5; CDR3 protein: CASSLLGNHQETQYF; CDR3 DNA: TGCGCCAGCAGCTTGTTGGGGAACCACCAAGAGACCCAGTACTTC
clone size: -; D gene: -; V gene: TRBV6-4; J gene: TRBJ2-2; CDR3 protein: CASSPQPGLTGELFF; CDR3 DNA: TGTGCCAGCAGTCCTCAACCGGGACTCACCGGGGAGCTGTTTTTT
clone size: -; D gene: -; V gene: TRBV18; J gene: TRBJ1-2; CDR3 protein: CASSPPGRFYGYTF; CDR3 DNA: TGTGCCAGCTCACCACCGGGCCGTTTCTATGGCTACACCTTC
clone size: few; D gene: -; V gene: TRBV9; J gene: TRBJ1-1; CDR3 protein: CASNRENTEAFF; CDR3 DNA: TGTGCCAGCAACAGGGAGAACACTGAAGCTTTCTTT
clone size: -; D gene: -; V gene: TRBV19; J gene: TRBJ1-2; CDR3 protein: CASSITGSRIYGYTF; CDR3 DNA: TGTGCCAGTAGTATCACAGGGTCGAGGATCTACGGCTACACCTTC
clone size: -; D gene: -; V gene: TRBV5-6; J gene: TRBJ2-3; CDR3 protein: CASRESADTQYF; CDR3 DNA: TGTGCCAGCAGAGAATCGGCAGATACGCAGTATTTT
clone size: few; D gene: TRBD2; V gene: TRBV11-2; J gene: TRBJ2-5; CDR3 protein: CASSLERGLWDFGETQYF; CDR3 DNA: TGTGCCAGCAGCTTAGAACGGGGACTATGGGACTTTGGGGAGACCCAGTACTTC
clone size: -; D gene: -; V gene: TRBV27; J gene: TRBJ2-3; CDR3 protein: CASSLLRQRSTDTQYF; CDR3 DNA: TGTGCCAGCAGTTTATTAAGACAGAGATCCACAGATACGCAGTATTTT
clone size: -; D gene: -; V gene: TRBV5-1; J gene: TRBJ1-1; CDR3 protein: CASSLGTGFVFF; CDR3 DNA: TGCGCCAGCAGCTTGGGGACGGGGTTTGTTTTCTTT
clone size: -; D gene: -; V gene: TRBV7-2; J gene: TRBJ2-5; CDR3 protein: CASSSQGRGATQYF; CDR3 DNA: TGTGCCAGCAGCTCCCAAGGCAGGGGGGCCACCCAGTACTTC
clone size: -; D gene: -; V gene: TRBV19; J gene: TRBJ1-3; CDR3 protein: CASSIPTSGNTIYF; CDR3 DNA: TGTGCCAGTAGTATTCCCACGTCTGGAAACACCATATATTTT
clone size: -; D gene: TRBD2; V gene: TRBV6-5; J gene: TRBJ2-6; CDR3 protein: CASSYSSGGGSGANVLTF; CDR3 DNA: TGTGCCAGCAGTTACTCGAGCGGGGGAGGCTCTGGGGCCAACGTCCTGACTTTC
clone size: -; D gene: -; V gene: TRBV6-1; J gene: TRBJ2-5; CDR3 protein: CASSELLETQYF; CDR3 DNA: TGTGCCAGCAGTGAATTATTAGAGACCCAGTACTTC
clone size: -; D gene: -; V gene: TRBV7-9; J gene: TRBJ2-7; CDR3 protein: CASSFLRNDEQYF; CDR3 DNA: TGTGCCAGCAGCTTCTTAAGGAATGACGAGCAGTACTTC
clone size: -; D gene: TRBD2; V gene: TRBV12-3/TRBV12-4; J gene: TRBJ2-2; CDR3 protein: CASSGSGGAIGELFF; CDR3 DNA: TGTGCCAGCAGTGGGAGCGGGGGGGCAATCGGGGAGCTGTTTTTT
clone size: -; D gene: -; V gene: TRBV5-1; J gene: TRBJ2-1; CDR3 protein: CASSLLQGANNEQFF; CDR3 DNA: TGCGCCAGCAGCTTGCTGCAGGGCGCAAACAATGAGCAGTTCTTC
clone size: -; D gene: TRBD1; V gene: TRBV13; J gene: TRBJ1-1; CDR3 protein: CASSLDAGGLGAFF; CDR3 DNA: TGTGCCAGCAGCTTAGATGCAGGGGGCTTGGGAGCTTTCTTT
clone size: few; D gene: -; V gene: TRBV7-2; J gene: TRBJ2-3; CDR3 protein: CASSLGAASSTDTQYF; CDR3 DNA: TGTGCCAGCAGCTTAGGGGCAGCTTCTAGCACAGATACGCAGTATTTT
clone size: -; D gene: TRBD2; V gene: TRBV4-1; J gene: TRBJ2-1; CDR3 protein: CASSQGGAGGAGNEQFF; CDR3 DNA: TGCGCCAGCAGCCAAGGGGGAGCGGGGGGGGCAGGCAATGAGCAGTTCTTC
clone size: few; D gene: -; V gene: TRBV29-1; J gene: TRBJ2-3; CDR3 protein: CSVEDIADSTDTQYF; CDR3 DNA: TGCAGCGTTGAAGACATAGCGGATAGCACAGATACGCAGTATTTT
clone size: -; D gene: -; V gene: TRBV19; J gene: TRBJ1-5; CDR3 protein: CASSIMGGYQPQHF; CDR3 DNA: TGTGCCAGTAGTATTATGGGGGGATATCAGCCCCAGCATTTT
clone size: -; D gene: TRBD1; V gene: TRBV9; J gene: TRBJ2-2; CDR3 protein: CASSVRTGGNTGELFF; CDR3 DNA: TGTGCCAGCAGCGTAAGGACAGGGGGAAACACCGGGGAGCTGTTTTTT
clone size: -; D gene: -; V gene: TRBV7-2; J gene: TRBJ1-1; CDR3 protein: CASSEPGEGSDTEAFF; CDR3 DNA: TGTGCCAGCAGCGAACCCGGGGAGGGGAGTGACACTGAAGCTTTCTTT
clone size: few; D gene: -; V gene: TRBV7-2; J gene: TRBJ2-5; CDR3 protein: CASSSMGQPKYF; CDR3 DNA: TGTGCCAGCAGCTCAATGGGCCAGCCGAAGTACTTC
clone size: few; D gene: TRBD1; V gene: TRBV30; J gene: TRBJ2-1; CDR3 protein: CAWRARTGYNEQFF; CDR3 DNA: TGTGCCTGGAGGGCGAGGACAGGCTACAATGAGCAGTTCTTC
clone size: -; D gene: TRBD2; V gene: TRBV4-3; J gene: TRBJ2-1; CDR3 protein: CASSQESFAGGPSGEQFF; CDR3 DNA: TGCGCCAGCAGCCAAGAGTCTTTTGCGGGGGGGCCCTCCGGTGAGCAGTTCTTC
clone size: -; D gene: -; V gene: TRBV7-8; J gene: TRBJ2-1; CDR3 protein: CASLRFTNNEQFF; CDR3 DNA: TGTGCCAGCTTACGTTTTACCAACAATGAGCAGTTCTTC
clone size: -; D gene: TRBD2; V gene: TRBV4-1; J gene: TRBJ2-5; CDR3 protein: CASSSSPLAGYQETQYF; CDR3 DNA: TGCGCCAGCAGCTCGTCCCCCCTAGCGGGGTACCAAGAGACCCAGTACTTC